One sample yielded the 7 T cell receptor beta chains listed below, sequenced in a study of blood T cell repertoires in COVID-19 (dated by TCRdb to the early 2020s). Libraries were constructed by the immunoSEQ multiplex PCR assay. Imported from immuneACCESS, the table was reduced by TCRdb to in-frame sequences with V and J called. These copies leave out some clones; in studies compared against another copy, an unresolved V gene accounts for under half, and the cause of the remainder is not known. This sample holds roughly 230,000 clones; about 88% were observed only once. The ten top clones hold about 0.91% of the sample. Sequenced input: peripheral blood. The receptor source for this set is a man aged 35-49 years with acute or convalescent COVID-19.

On this clone itself: Other nucleotide sequences from this sample produce the same CDR3. The chain combines TRBV19 with TRBJ1-5, with D perhaps matching TRBD1 (6 bases). V lost 6 bases and J lost 3, with 12 bases in between. CDR3 length: 14 amino acids. Germline lookup yields CDR1 LNHDA and CDR2 SQIVND (reference sequence). The CDR3 DNA reads TGTGCCAGTAGCCCGACAGGACCCAATCAGCCCCAGCATTTT. It translates to CASSPTGPNQPQHF.

The chain carries TRBV6-1 and TRBJ1-1; tentative D call: TRBD1 (5 bases). Germline CDR1 and CDR2: MNHNS and SASEGT. CDR3 length equals 14 residues. The V end was cut by 3 bases, the J end by 4 bases, with 12 bases between. The CDR3 coding sequence is TGTGCCAGCAGTGACGGGGGGAAGGGCACTGAAGCTTTCTTT. Translated: CASSDGGKGTEAFF.

The chain uses TRBV27 and TRBJ1-6; 8 bases map to TRBD1. Germline CDR1 reads MNHEY; CDR2 reads SMNVEV (reference sequence). CDR3 length: 14 residues. V dropped 5 bases and J dropped 6; count of bases not matched to a gene: 3. The CDR3: CASSTGGANSPLHF. Written as DNA, the CDR3 is TGTGCCAGCAGTACAGGGGGGGCTAATTCACCCCTCCACTTT.

CDR3 residues: CASSLGLQGNTGELFF. The CDR3 coding sequence is TGTGCCAGCAGTTTAGGTTTACAGGGGAACACCGGGGAGCTGTTTTTT. V is TRBV28 and J is TRBJ2-2, with D possibly being TRBD1 (6 bases). Germline loops: CDR1 MDHEN, CDR2 SYDVKM. Trimming removed 2 bases at V and 1 base at J, with 11 bases between. The CDR3 is made up of 16 amino acids.

The chain joins TRBV6-5 to TRBJ1-1; 7 bases match TRBD1. CDR1 is MNHEY, CDR2 SVGAGI, per germline. The CDR3 totals 13 residues. The V segment lost 5 bases and the J segment 3 bases; nucleotides outside the gene matches: 3. DNA for the CDR3: TGTGCCAGCAGTCCGACAGGGTACACTGAAGCTTTCTTT. As protein: CASSPTGYTEAFF.

This clone came up once. This chain joins TRBV27 and TRBJ1-2; TRBD1 matches at 10 bases. Germline CDR1 reads MNHEY; CDR2 reads SMNVEV (reference sequence). Trimming cost V 7 bases and J 8 bases; bases outside gene matches: 7. This CDR3 spans 13 amino acids. CDR3 amino acids: CASKGTGESGYTF. The DNA for the CDR3 is TGTGCCAGCAAAGGGACAGGGGAAAGCGGCTACACCTTC.

The chain carries TRBV11-1 and TRBJ1-2; TRBD1 is a possible D gene (6 bases). The CDR3 is 13 amino acids. V was pared by 5 bases and J by 4 bases, with 11 bases between. The germline V gene encodes CDR1 SGHAT and CDR2 FQDESV (reference sequence). This CDR3 reads CASSRRGGYGYTF. The CDR3 DNA reads as TGTGCCAGCAGCCGGAGGGGGGGCTATGGCTACACCTTC.